Below, 16 T cell receptor beta chains from the same sample are listed, as sequenced in a study of T cell repertoires in cytomegalovirus infection. TCRdb processed the reads anew with MiXCR; each CDR3 protein has one entry. Of about 740,000 distinct CDR3 sequences listed, approximately 40% are singletons. The sample consisted of PBMCs. The receptors stem from a human donor in good health (CMV status not recorded). Some clones in this sample may be carry-over from other donors' samples.

This clonotype was counted between two and nine times. The chain joins TRBV12-3 or TRBV12-4 to TRBJ1-4; no clear D gene. V lost 3 bases and J lost 6, with 11 bases in between. The CDR3 has 14 residues. The DNA of the CDR3 is TGTGCCAGCAGTTTGGGATGGTACGATGAAAAACTGTTTTTT. Protein: CASSLGWYDEKLFF.

The V call is TRBV4-1, the J call TRBJ1-6; no definite D call. Germline V lookup: CDR1 MGHRA, CDR2 YSYEKL. The V end was cut by 0 bases, the J end by 7 bases, with 7 bases between. The CDR3 is 14 amino acids. The CDR3 nucleotides are TGCGCCAGCAGCCAAGAAGGTGAGAATTCACCCCTCCACTTT. Amino acids: CASSQEGENSPLHF.

This clonotype was counted between two and nine times. This chain joins TRBV30 and TRBJ2-5; D may match TRBD1 or TRBD2 (7 bases each). Germline V gene lookup returns CDR1 GTSNPN and CDR2 SVGIG (reference sequence). The CDR3 loop spans 11 amino acids. Trimming cost V 3 bases and J 9 bases, with 11 bases left between them. CDR3 amino acids: CAWRGGGAQYF. CDR3 DNA sequence: TGTGCCTGGAGGGGAGGGGGCGCCCAGTACTTC.

The V call is TRBV7-8, the J call TRBJ2-1, with no clear D. This CDR3 is 13 amino acids long. Between the trimmed V and J ends, which lost 5 bases and 3 bases, there was a span of 8 bases. Germline V gives CDR1 SGHVS, CDR2 FQNEAQ. The CDR3: CASSPDDYNEQFF. DNA of the CDR3: TGTGCCAGCAGCCCCGATGACTACAATGAGCAGTTCTTC.

This clonotype has more than one count but fewer than ten. V usage is TRBV23-1 and J usage is TRBJ1-5; D unresolved. TRBV23-1 is marked as an open reading frame, function uncertain. Trimming stripped 4 bases from V and 6 bases from J, with 16 bases between. The CDR3 spans 15 residues. The chain's CDR3 is CASSRPGKKSQPQHF. Written as DNA, the CDR3 is TGCGCCAGCAGTCGACCGGGAAAGAAGAGTCAGCCCCAGCATTTT.

The chain has TRBV7-2 and TRBJ1-6; the D is unclear. The CDR3 spans 14 residues. With 8 bases removed from V and 8 bases from J, the gap between germline ends came to 16 bases. The V gene's germline CDR1 is SGHTA and CDR2 FQGNSA. CDR3 nucleotides: TGTGCCAGCGGATTACGGGAATTGGATTCACCCCTCCACTTT. Its protein is CASGLRELDSPLHF.

The J gene is TRBJ1-6, the V gene TRBV4-1; no reliable D call. CDR3 size: 16 residues. From germline, CDR1 is MGHRA and CDR2 YSYEKL. V lost 6 bases and J lost 0, with 12 bases in between. In nucleotides, the CDR3 is TGCGCCAGCAGTCTAGACCCTCGCTCCTATAATTCACCCCTCCACTTT. It yields the protein CASSLDPRSYNSPLHF.

V gene TRBV7-6 combines with J gene TRBJ2-5; TRBD2 matches at 7 bases. Trimming cost V 1 base and J 2 bases; bases outside gene matches: 7. The CDR3 spans 16 residues. Germline CDR1 is SGHVS and CDR2 is FNYEAQ. CDR3 coding DNA: TGTGCCAGCAGCTTAGGGAGCGGGGACCCTCAAGAGACCCAGTACTTC. Protein: CASSLGSGDPQETQYF.

This clonotype was detected only once. V gene TRBV4-1 combines with J gene TRBJ2-1, with 8 bases lining up with TRBD1. This CDR3 contains 14 residues. V dropped 2 bases and J dropped 5; count of bases not matched to a gene: 2. CDR1 is MGHRA, CDR2 YSYEKL, per germline. Here the CDR3 reads CASSQQDRDNEQFF. The DNA for the CDR3 is TGCGCCAGCAGCCAACAGGACAGGGACAATGAGCAGTTCTTC.

In this sample, this clonotype turned up once. The J gene is TRBJ1-2, the V gene TRBV6-6; D not resolved. V was trimmed by 8 bases and J by 2 bases, leaving 18 bases between them. The germline CDR1 and CDR2 sequences are MNHNY and SVGAGI (reference sequence). The CDR3 has 15 residues. Here the CDR3 reads CASYPRRTVNYGYTF. The CDR3 DNA reads TGTGCCAGCTACCCCCGCCGGACGGTCAACTATGGCTACACCTTC.

This clonotype came up a few times. V usage is TRBV7-6 and J usage is TRBJ1-1; D perhaps matches TRBD1 (6 bases). Germline values: CDR1 SGHVS, CDR2 FNYEAQ. This CDR3 is built from 16 residues. Deletions cut 5 bases from V and 0 bases from J, with 16 bases between. CDR3 DNA: TGTGCCAGCAGCCCAGAGGCAGGGGACTTGAACACTGAAGCTTTCTTT. This encodes CASSPEAGDLNTEAFF. Looking up the rest from reference TRBV7-6 and TRBJ1-1 gives the full variable domain: GAGVSQSPRYKVTKRGQDVALRCDPISGHVSLYWYRQALGQGPEFLTYFNYEAQQDKSGLPNDRFSAERPEGSISTLTIQRTEQRDSAMYRCASSPEAGDLNTEAFFGQGTRLTVV.

This clonotype was found many times. The V call is TRBV7-2, the J call TRBJ2-1; unclear D gene. In germline, CDR1 is SGHTA, CDR2 FQGNSA. This CDR3 is built from 18 residues. V was shortened by 2 bases and J by 0 bases, with 17 bases between the two germline ends. CDR3 sequence reads: CASSLYSGLQSSYNEQFF. In nucleotides, the CDR3 is TGTGCCAGCAGCTTATATTCCGGGCTGCAAAGCTCCTACAATGAGCAGTTCTTC.

A few counts support this clonotype. V and J are TRBV27 and TRBJ2-7, with TRBD1 matching over 9 bases. CDR3 length: 13 residues. V lost 5 bases to trimming and J lost 5 bases; unmatched junction nucleotides: 4. Germline CDR1 is MNHEY and CDR2 is SMNVEV (reference sequence). CDR3 coding DNA: TGTGCCAGCAGTGACAGGGGGTACCACGAGCAGTACTTC. As protein: CASSDRGYHEQYF.

This clonotype was seen only a few times. The chain couples TRBV7-3 to TRBJ2-1; D is tentatively TRBD1 or TRBD2 (5 bases each). CDR1 SGHTA and CDR2 FQGTGA come from the germline V gene. The CDR3 is 15 amino acids. V gave up 5 bases and J gave up 8 bases, with 19 bases separating them. The CDR3 nucleotides are TGTGCCAGCAGCCTAAGTGAGGGGCCTCTCTATGAGCAGTTCTTC. Translating it yields CASSLSEGPLYEQFF.

This clonotype was observed a few times. The V gene is TRBV2, the J gene TRBJ2-2, with 12 bases matching TRBD1. Germline V CDR1 and CDR2: SNHLY, FYNNEI. The ends lost 6 bases at V and 6 bases at J; junction bases unmatched: 5. The CDR3 is made up of 15 amino acids. DNA of the CDR3: TGTGCCAGCAGGGAGGGACAGGGGGCTTCCGGGGAGCTGTTTTTT. Translation gives CASREGQGASGELFF.

The chain is built from TRBV10-3 and TRBJ1-1; 10 positions agree with TRBD1. CDR3 length equals 13 residues. Germline V lookup: CDR1 ENHRY, CDR2 SYGVKD. V gave up 7 bases and J gave up 7 bases; unmatched junction bases: 6. CDR3 in amino acids: CAIKGDRGLEAFF. CDR3 nucleotide sequence: TGTGCCATCAAGGGGGACAGGGGCCTTGAAGCTTTCTTT.